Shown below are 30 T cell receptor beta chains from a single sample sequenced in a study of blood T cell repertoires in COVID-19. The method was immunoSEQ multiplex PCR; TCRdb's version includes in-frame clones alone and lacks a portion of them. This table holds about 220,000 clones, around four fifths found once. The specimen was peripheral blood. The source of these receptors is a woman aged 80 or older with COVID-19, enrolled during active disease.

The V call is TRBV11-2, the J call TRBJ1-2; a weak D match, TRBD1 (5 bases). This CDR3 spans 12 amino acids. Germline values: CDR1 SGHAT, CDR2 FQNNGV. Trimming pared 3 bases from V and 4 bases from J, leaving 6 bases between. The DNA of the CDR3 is TGTGCCAGCAGCTTGGGGGGCTATGGCTACACCTTC. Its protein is CASSLGGYGYTF.

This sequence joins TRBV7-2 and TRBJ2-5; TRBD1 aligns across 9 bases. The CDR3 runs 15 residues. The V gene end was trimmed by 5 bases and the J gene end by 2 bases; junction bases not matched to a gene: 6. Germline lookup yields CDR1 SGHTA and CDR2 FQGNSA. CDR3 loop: CASSPGTGRQETQYF. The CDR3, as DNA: TGTGCCAGCAGCCCCGGGACAGGGCGGCAAGAGACCCAGTACTTC.

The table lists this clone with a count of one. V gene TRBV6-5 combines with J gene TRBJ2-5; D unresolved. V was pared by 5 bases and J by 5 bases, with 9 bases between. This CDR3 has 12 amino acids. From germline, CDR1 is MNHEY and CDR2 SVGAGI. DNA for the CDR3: TGTGCCAGCAGTACCCGCGCCGAGACCCAGTACTTC. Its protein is CASSTRAETQYF.

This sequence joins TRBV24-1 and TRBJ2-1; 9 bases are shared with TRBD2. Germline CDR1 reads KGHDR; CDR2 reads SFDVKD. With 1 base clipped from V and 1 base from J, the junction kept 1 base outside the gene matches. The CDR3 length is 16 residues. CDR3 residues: CATSDLSGRSYNEQFF. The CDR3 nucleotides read TGTGCCACCAGTGATTTAAGCGGGAGGTCCTACAATGAGCAGTTCTTC.

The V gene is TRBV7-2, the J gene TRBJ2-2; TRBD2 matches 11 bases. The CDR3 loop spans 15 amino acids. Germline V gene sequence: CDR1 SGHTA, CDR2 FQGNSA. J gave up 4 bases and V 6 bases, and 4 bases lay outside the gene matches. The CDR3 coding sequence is TGTGCCAGCAGTAAGGGACTAGCGGCCACCGGGGAGCTGTTTTTT. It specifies CASSKGLAATGELFF.

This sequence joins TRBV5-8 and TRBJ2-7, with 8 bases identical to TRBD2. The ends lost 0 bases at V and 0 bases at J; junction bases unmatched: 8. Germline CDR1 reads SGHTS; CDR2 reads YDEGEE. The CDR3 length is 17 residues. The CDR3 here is CASSLEVGREDSYEQYF. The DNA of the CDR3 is TGTGCCAGCAGCTTGGAGGTGGGGCGGGAGGACTCCTACGAGCAGTACTTC.

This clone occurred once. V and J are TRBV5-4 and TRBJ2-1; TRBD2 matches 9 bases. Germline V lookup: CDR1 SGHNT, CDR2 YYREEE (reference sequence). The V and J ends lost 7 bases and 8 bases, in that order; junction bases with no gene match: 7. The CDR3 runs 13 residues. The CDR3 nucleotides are TGTGCCAGCCGGCCTAGCGGGACCCATGAGCAGTTCTTC. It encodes CASRPSGTHEQFF.

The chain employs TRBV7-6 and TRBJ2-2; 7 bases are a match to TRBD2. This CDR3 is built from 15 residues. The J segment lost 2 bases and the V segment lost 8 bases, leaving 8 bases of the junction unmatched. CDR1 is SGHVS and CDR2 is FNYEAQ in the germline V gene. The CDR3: CASSLGGSNTGELFF. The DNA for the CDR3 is TGTGCCAGCTCCCTGGGCGGGAGCAACACCGGGGAGCTGTTTTTT.

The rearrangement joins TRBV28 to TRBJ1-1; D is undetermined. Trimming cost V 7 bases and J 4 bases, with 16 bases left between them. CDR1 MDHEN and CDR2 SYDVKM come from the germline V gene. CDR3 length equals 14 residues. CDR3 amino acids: CASTSTGRGTEAFF. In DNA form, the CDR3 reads TGTGCCAGCACCTCAACCGGCCGGGGCACTGAAGCTTTCTTT.

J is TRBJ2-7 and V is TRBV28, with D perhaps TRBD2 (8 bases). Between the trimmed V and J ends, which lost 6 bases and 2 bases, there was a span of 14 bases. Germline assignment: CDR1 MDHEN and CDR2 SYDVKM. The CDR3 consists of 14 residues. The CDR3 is CASRSGGTAYEQYF. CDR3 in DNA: TGTGCCAGCAGATCGGGGGGGACAGCCTACGAGCAGTACTTC.

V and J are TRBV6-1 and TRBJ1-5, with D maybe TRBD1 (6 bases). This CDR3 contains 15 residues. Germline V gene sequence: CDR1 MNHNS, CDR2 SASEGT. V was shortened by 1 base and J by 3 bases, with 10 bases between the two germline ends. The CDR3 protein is CASSEGGQVNQPQHF. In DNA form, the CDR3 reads TGTGCCAGCAGTGAAGGGGGGCAGGTCAATCAGCCCCAGCATTTT.

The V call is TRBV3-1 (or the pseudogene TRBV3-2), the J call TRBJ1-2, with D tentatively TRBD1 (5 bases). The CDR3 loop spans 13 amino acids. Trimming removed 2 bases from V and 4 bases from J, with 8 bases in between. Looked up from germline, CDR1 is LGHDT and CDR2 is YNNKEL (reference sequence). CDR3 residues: CASSQQGSYGYTF. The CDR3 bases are TGTGCCAGCAGCCAACAGGGAAGCTATGGCTACACCTTC.

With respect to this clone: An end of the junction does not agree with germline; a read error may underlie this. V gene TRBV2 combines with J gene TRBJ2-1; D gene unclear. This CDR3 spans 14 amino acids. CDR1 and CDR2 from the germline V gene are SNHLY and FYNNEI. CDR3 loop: CASSEESSYNEQFF. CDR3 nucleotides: TGTGCCAGCAGCGAAGAGTCCAGCTACAATGAGCAGTTCTTC. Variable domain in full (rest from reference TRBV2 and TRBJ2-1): EPEVTQTPSHQVTQMGQEVILRCVPISNHLYFYWYRQILGQKVEFLVSFYNNEISEKSEIFDDQFSVERPDGSNFTLKIRSTKLEDSAMYFCASSEESSYNEQFFGPGTRLTVL.

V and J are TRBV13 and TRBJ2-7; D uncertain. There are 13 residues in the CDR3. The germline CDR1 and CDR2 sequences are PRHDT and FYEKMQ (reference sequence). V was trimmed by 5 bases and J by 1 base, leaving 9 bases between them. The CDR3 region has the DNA TGTGCCAGCAGCACCCGAGCTTCCTACGAGCAGTACTTC. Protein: CASSTRASYEQYF.

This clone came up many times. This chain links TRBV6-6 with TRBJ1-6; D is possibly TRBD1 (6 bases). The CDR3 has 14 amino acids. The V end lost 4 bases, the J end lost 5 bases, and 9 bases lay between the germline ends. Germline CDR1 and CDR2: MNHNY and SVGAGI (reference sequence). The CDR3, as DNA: TGTGCCAGCAGTTTATACAGGGATAATTCACCCCTCCACTTT. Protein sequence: CASSLYRDNSPLHF.

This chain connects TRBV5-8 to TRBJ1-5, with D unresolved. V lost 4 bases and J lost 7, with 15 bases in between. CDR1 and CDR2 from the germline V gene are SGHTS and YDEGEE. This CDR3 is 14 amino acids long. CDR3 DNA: TGTGCCAGCAGCCCTACCCCTGGAGTGCAGCCCCAGCATTTT. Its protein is CASSPTPGVQPQHF.

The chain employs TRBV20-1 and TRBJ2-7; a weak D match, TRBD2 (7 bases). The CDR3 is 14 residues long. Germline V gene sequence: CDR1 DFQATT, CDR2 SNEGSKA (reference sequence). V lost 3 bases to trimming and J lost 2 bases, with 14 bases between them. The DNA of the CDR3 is TGCAGTGCTAGTAGGGGGGGGAACACCTACGAGCAGTACTTC. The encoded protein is CSASRGGNTYEQYF.

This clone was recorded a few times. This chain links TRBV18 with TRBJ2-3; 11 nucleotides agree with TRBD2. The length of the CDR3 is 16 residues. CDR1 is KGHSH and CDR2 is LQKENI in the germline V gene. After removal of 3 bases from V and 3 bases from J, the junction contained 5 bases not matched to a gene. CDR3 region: CASSPVAGGQTDTQYF. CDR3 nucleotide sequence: TGTGCCAGCTCACCCGTAGCGGGGGGGCAAACAGATACGCAGTATTTT.

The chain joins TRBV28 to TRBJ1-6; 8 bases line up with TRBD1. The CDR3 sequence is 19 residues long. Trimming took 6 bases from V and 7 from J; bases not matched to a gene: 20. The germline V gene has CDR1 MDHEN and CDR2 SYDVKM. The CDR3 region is CASSSPRDRPDFGNSPLHF. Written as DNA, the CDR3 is TGTGCCAGCAGCTCCCCTCGGGACAGGCCCGACTTCGGCAATTCACCCCTCCACTTT. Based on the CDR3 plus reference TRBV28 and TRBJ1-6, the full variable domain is DVKVTQSSRYLVKRTGEKVFLECVQDMDHENMFWYRQDPGLGLRLIYFSYDVKMKEKGDIPEGYSVSREKKERFSLILESASTNQTSMYLCASSSPRDRPDFGNSPLHFGNGTRLTVT.

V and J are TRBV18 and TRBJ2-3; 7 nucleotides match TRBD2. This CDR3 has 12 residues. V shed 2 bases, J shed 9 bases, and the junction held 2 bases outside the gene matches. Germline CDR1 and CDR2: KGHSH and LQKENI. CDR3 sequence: CASSPGRGTQYF. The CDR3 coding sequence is TGTGCCAGCTCACCAGGGAGGGGCACGCAGTATTTT.

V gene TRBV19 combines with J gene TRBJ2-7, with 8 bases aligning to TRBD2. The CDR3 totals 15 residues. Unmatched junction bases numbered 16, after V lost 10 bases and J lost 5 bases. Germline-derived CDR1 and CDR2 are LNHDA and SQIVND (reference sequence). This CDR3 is CATSLGGALGDEQYF. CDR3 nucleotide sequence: TGTGCCACTTCCCTCGGGGGGGCCCTCGGGGACGAGCAGTACTTC.

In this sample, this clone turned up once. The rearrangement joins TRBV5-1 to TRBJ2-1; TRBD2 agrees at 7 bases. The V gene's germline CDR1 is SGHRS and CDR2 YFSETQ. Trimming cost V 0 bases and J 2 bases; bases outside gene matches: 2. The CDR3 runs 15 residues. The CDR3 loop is CASSLDGGTYNEQFF. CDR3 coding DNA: TGCGCCAGCAGCTTGGACGGGGGGACCTACAATGAGCAGTTCTTC.

CDR3 sequence: CASSFRSTSGNNEQFF. Written as DNA, the CDR3 is TGTGCCAGCAGCTTTAGAAGTACTAGCGGGAACAATGAGCAGTTCTTC. The gene calls are TRBV7-2 and TRBJ2-1, with TRBD2 matching over 10 bases. Germline V gene data show CDR1 as SGHTA and CDR2 as FQGNSA. The CDR3 covers 16 residues. Losses at the gene ends were 3 bases for V and 5 bases for J; bases not matched to a gene: 7.

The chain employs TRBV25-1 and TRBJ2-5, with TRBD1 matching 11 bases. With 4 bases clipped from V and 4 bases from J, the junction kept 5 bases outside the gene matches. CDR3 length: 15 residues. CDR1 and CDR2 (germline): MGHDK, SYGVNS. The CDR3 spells CASSGPGQGGETQYF. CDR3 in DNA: TGTGCCAGCAGTGGTCCGGGACAGGGGGGAGAGACCCAGTACTTC.

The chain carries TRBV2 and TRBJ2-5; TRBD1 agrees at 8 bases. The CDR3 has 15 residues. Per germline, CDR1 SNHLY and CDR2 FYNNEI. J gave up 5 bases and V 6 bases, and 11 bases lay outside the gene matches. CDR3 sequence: CASSAGTGRYETQYF. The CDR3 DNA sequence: TGTGCCAGCAGCGCGGGGACAGGAAGATATGAGACCCAGTACTTC.

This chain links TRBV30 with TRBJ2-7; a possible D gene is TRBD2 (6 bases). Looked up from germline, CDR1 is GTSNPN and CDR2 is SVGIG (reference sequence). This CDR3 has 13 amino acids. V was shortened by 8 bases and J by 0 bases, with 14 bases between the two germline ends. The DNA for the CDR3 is TGTGCCGCAACCGGGACTTACTCCTACGAGCAGTACTTC. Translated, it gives CAATGTYSYEQYF.

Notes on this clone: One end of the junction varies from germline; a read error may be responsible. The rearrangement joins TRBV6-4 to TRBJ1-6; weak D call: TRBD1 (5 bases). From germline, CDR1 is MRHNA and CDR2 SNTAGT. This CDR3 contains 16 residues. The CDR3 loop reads CASRDSGSSYNSPLHF. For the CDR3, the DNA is TGTGCCAGCAGAGACTCAGGGAGCTCCTATAATTCACCCCTCCACTTT.

CDR3 in DNA: TGTGCCAGCTCAACTAGCGGGAGTATCAATGAGCAGTTCTTC. Amino acids: CASSTSGSINEQFF. This chain connects TRBV6-4 to TRBJ2-1; TRBD2 matches 11 bases. The CDR3 has 14 residues. V was clipped by 8 bases and J by 6 bases; unmatched bases: 6. Germline V lookup: CDR1 MRHNA, CDR2 SNTAGT.

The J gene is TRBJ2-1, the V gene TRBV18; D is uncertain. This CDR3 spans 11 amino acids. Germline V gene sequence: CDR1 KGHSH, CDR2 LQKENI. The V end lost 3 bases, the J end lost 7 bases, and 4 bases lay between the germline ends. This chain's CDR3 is CASSPRNEQFF. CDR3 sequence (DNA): TGTGCCAGCTCACCTCGGAATGAGCAGTTCTTC.

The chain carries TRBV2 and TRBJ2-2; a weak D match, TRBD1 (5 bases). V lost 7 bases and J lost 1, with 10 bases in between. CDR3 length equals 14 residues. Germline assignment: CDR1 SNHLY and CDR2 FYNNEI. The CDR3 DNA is TGTGCCAGCAAGCGCAGGGAGAACACCGGGGAGCTGTTTTTT. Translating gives CASKRRENTGELFF.